A selection of T cell receptor beta chains follows, all from one sample in a study of T cells after somatic rescue of genetic block. Repertoires were generated with immunoSEQ multiplex PCR, while TCRdb's copy carries only in-frame clones and drops some. The data show roughly 65,000 clones, roughly 92% seen once. The specimen was peripheral blood mononuclear cells (PBMCs). All receptors come from a man in his forties. The CDR3 runs from the conserved cysteine through the conserved F or W. Fields, in order: V gene, clone size, J gene, D gene, CDR3 DNA, CDR3 protein. The D gene is left open where the match is weak. A clone size is listed for some rows: how often the clone was seen (once, few, many), or a class if it is expanded.

TRBV6-1,.,TRBJ1-1,.,TGTGCCAGCAGTGAAGTTGGGACCTCGGCGGCGAACACTGAAGCTTTCTTT,CASSEVGTSAANTEAFF
TRBV29-1,.,TRBJ1-2,.,TGCAGCGTTGGCTCTGGGACTAACTATGGCTACACCTTC,CSVGSGTNYGYTF
TRBV7-9,.,TRBJ2-3,TRBD2,TGTGCCAGCAGCTATACCCGGGGGGGAGATACGCAGTATTTT,CASSYTRGGDTQYF
TRBV6-1,.,TRBJ1-4,.,TGTGCCAGCAGTGAGAGGGACCGCTCAAATGAAAAACTGTTTTTT,CASSERDRSNEKLFF
TRBV7-2,.,TRBJ2-1,.,TGTGCCAGCAGCTTAGTCGGGCGTAAAGTCTACAATGAGCAGTTCTTC,CASSLVGRKVYNEQFF
TRBV5-6,.,TRBJ2-1,.,TGTGCCAGCAGCTTGTCTGTCTACAATGAGCAGTTCTTC,CASSLSVYNEQFF
TRBV2,.,TRBJ2-2,.,TGTGCCAGCCTCGCCCCTGAAGTTTGGACCGGGGAGCTGTTTTTT,CASLAPEVWTGELFF
TRBV7-2,.,TRBJ2-6,.,TGTGCCAGCAGCTTAAATTCCGGGATCTCTGGGGCCAACGTCCTGACTTTC,CASSLNSGISGANVLTF
TRBV9,.,TRBJ1-5,.,TGTGCCAGCAGCCCACGACAGGCCATTAGCAATCAGCCCCAGCATTTT,CASSPRQAISNQPQHF
TRBV9,.,TRBJ2-7,TRBD1,TGTGCCAGCAGCTTGACAGGGCTGTCCCACGAGCAGTACTTC,CASSLTGLSHEQYF
TRBV7-8,.,TRBJ1-5,TRBD1,TGTGCCAGCAGCGTTCGACAGGGAGATCAGCCCCAGCATTTT,CASSVRQGDQPQHF
TRBV6-6,.,TRBJ1-1,.,TGTGCCAGCAGTGTCAACGGGGGCAATGAAGCTTTCTTT,CASSVNGGNEAFF
TRBV15,.,TRBJ2-3,.,TGTGCCACCAAGGCTAGCGTCGTCTCAGATACGCAGTATTTT,CATKASVVSDTQYF
TRBV6-4,.,TRBJ2-1,.,TGTGCCAGCAGTGATGGGGTTTCTTCCAATGAGCAGTTCTTC,CASSDGVSSNEQFF
TRBV10-3,.,TRBJ2-7,TRBD1,TGTGCCATCACCGAGGGGACAGGGGGTGGGGAGCAGTACTTC,CAITEGTGGGEQYF
TRBV5-6,.,TRBJ2-7,TRBD2,TGTGCCAGCAGCACCGGACTAGCAGCTTTCGAGCAGTACTTC,CASSTGLAAFEQYF
TRBV6-4,.,TRBJ2-3,.,TGTGCCAGCAGTGACTCCGGGACTGCAAGTACGCAGTATTTT,CASSDSGTASTQYF
TRBV5-1,.,TRBJ1-1,.,TGCGCCAGCAGCTTGGCCGGTGGACAGAAGAACACTGAAGCTTTCTTT,CASSLAGGQKNTEAFF
TRBV6-1,once,TRBJ1-6,.,TGTGCCAGCAGTGAAGCTACAGGGCCCTATAATTCACCCCTCCACTTT,CASSEATGPYNSPLHF
TRBV6-5,.,TRBJ2-6,.,TGTGCCAGCAGTGCACTCTCTGGGGCCAACGTCCTGACTTTC,CASSALSGANVLTF
TRBV5-1,once,TRBJ2-5,.,TGCGCCAGCAGCTCCGAACCCGGGACATACCAAGAGACCCAGTACTTC,CASSSEPGTYQETQYF
TRBV7-9,.,TRBJ2-7,TRBD1,TGTGCCAGCAGCTGGGGACAGGGCAACGAGCAGTACTTC,CASSWGQGNEQYF
TRBV6-4,.,TRBJ1-2,.,TGTGCCAGCAGTGACTCGGACAGCATCTATGGCTACACCTTC,CASSDSDSIYGYTF
TRBV5-5,.,TRBJ2-2,TRBD2,TGTGCCAGCAGCTCCAGCCAAACTAGCGGGGGGCCCACCGGGGAGCTGTTTTTT,CASSSSQTSGGPTGELFF
TRBV27,.,TRBJ2-4,.,TGTGCCAGCAGGCGGAGAGGAGCCAAAAACATTCAGTACTTC,CASRRRGAKNIQYF
TRBV30,.,TRBJ2-7,TRBD2,TGTGCCTGGAGTGTACTTTCCGAAGCGGGAGGATGGGACGAGCAGTACTTC,CAWSVLSEAGGWDEQYF
TRBV14,.,TRBJ2-1,TRBD2,TGTGCCAGCAGCCGACGAGCGGGGGGGCCCAGCTCCTACAATGAGCAGTTCTTC,CASSRRAGGPSSYNEQFF
TRBV30,.,TRBJ2-3,TRBD2,TGTGCCTGGAGTCCCGCCCGCCTAGCGGCGGATACGCAGTATTTT,CAWSPARLAADTQYF
TRBV27,.,TRBJ1-2,TRBD1,TGTGCCAGCGCCCGGGACAGCGTTGGTCCTAACTATGGCTACACCTTC,CASARDSVGPNYGYTF
TRBV30,.,TRBJ1-5,.,TGTGCCTGGAGTTACGATTTAGATCAGCCCCAGCATTTT,CAWSYDLDQPQHF
TRBV6-1,.,TRBJ2-1,TRBD2,TGTGCCAGCAGTCGGACTAGCTACAATGAGCAGTTCTTC,CASSRTSYNEQFF
TRBV19,.,TRBJ2-1,.,TGTGCCAGTAGTATAACCAGGAATACACACAATGAGCAGTTCTTC,CASSITRNTHNEQFF
TRBV11-3,.,TRBJ2-7,.,TGTGCCAGCAGCCGCGCCCCGACAGCCGGGACCCAACTCTACGAGCAGTACTTC,CASSRAPTAGTQLYEQYF
TRBV7-8,.,TRBJ2-7,.,TGTGCCAGCAGCCCTACTCGGAGGAGCTCCTACGAGCAGTACTTC,CASSPTRRSSYEQYF
TRBV20-1,.,TRBJ2-7,.,TGCAGTGCAACGGTAGCGTACGAGCAGTACTTC,CSATVAYEQYF
TRBV7-9,.,TRBJ2-7,TRBD2,TGTGCCAGCAGCGGAGCGGGAGGAACCTACGAGCAGTACTTC,CASSGAGGTYEQYF
TRBV7-2,.,TRBJ1-5,.,TGTGCCAGCAGCCGTCGGGGTCAGCCCCAGCATTTT,CASSRRGQPQHF
TRBV7-3,.,TRBJ2-1,.,TGTGCCAGCAGCTTAGAGGTGGCTACTGAGCAGTTCTTC,CASSLEVATEQFF
TRBV6-6,.,TRBJ2-7,.,TGTGCCAGCAGCCCGGGACACCCTCGAGAGCAGTACTTC,CASSPGHPREQYF
TRBV4-1,.,TRBJ2-1,TRBD2,TGCGCCAGCAGCCAATACGGGGGGGCCATTCGGAATGAGCAGTTCTTC,CASSQYGGAIRNEQFF
TRBV5-4,once,TRBJ2-1,.,TGTGCCGCTACCAGGGACACAGGGGAGCAGTTCTTC,CAATRDTGEQFF
TRBV5-1,.,TRBJ2-3,TRBD2,TGCGCCAGCAGCTTGGGACGGACTAGCGGGGCCTCCGATACGCAGTATTTT,CASSLGRTSGASDTQYF
TRBV5-6,.,TRBJ2-3,.,TGTGCCAGCAGCTTTGTAAGACAGGCCACAGATACGCAGTATTTT,CASSFVRQATDTQYF
TRBV12-2,.,TRBJ2-3,.,TGTGCAAGTCGCCTAAGGGATGTACGCACAGATACGCAGTATTTT,CASRLRDVRTDTQYF
TRBV27,.,TRBJ1-4,.,TGTGCCAGCAGGGAGGGGGTAACTAATGAAAAACTGTTTTTT,CASREGVTNEKLFF
TRBV5-4,.,TRBJ2-5,TRBD2,TGTGCCAGCAGCGCGGGACTAGCTCAGGGAGAGACCCAGTACTTC,CASSAGLAQGETQYF
TRBV29-1,.,TRBJ2-3,.,TGCAGCGTTGTCAAGGGAGCGGGCACAGATACGCAGTATTTT,CSVVKGAGTDTQYF
TRBV6-5,.,TRBJ2-7,.,TGTGCCAGCAGTTACAACAGGGCCTACGAGCAGTACTTC,CASSYNRAYEQYF
TRBV10-3,once,TRBJ1-3,TRBD1,TGTGCCACACAGGGGTCGGGAAACACCATATATTTT,CATQGSGNTIYF
TRBV10-3,.,TRBJ2-7,.,TGTGCCATCAGTGAGTCGGGTTACGAGCAGTACTTC,CAISESGYEQYF
TRBV10-1,.,TRBJ2-3,.,TGCGCCTGCTCCAGCCTTGGGCGGGGGCCGCGTCAATGCACAGATACGCAGTATTTT,CACSSLGRGPRQCTDTQYF
TRBV11-2,.,TRBJ2-7,TRBD2,TGTGCCAGCAGCCTTACCGGGACTAGCGACTACGAGCAGTACTTC,CASSLTGTSDYEQYF
TRBV7-9,.,TRBJ1-4,.,TGTGCCAGCAGCTCCCTGCTGAGTGAAAAACTGTTTTTT,CASSSLLSEKLFF
TRBV7-2,once,TRBJ1-1,.,TGTGCCAGCAGCTTAAGGATGGTGGACACTGAAGCTTTCTTT,CASSLRMVDTEAFF
TRBV25-1,.,TRBJ1-4,.,TGTGCCAGCAGTGAACCAGGGTCAGAAGAAAAACTGTTTTTT,CASSEPGSEEKLFF
TRBV30,few,TRBJ1-5,TRBD1,TGTGCCTGGAGTGGGCAGGGGGTAGGTCAGCCCCAGCATTTT,CAWSGQGVGQPQHF
TRBV2,.,TRBJ2-2,.,TGTGCCAGCAGTGATCAGGGCGGCACCGGGGAGCTGTTTTTT,CASSDQGGTGELFF